This entry lists 31 T cell receptor beta chains sequenced from one sample in a study of cytotoxic CD8 clonotypes in ibrutinib-treated CLL. TCRdb keeps only in-frame clones here, not all; method: immunoSEQ multiplex PCR. The table shows about 160,000 clones, with under 90% occurring only once. The sample was PBMCs, taken after 24 months of ibrutinib treatment. These receptors were collected from a human donor with chronic lymphocytic leukemia.

V is TRBV19 and J is TRBJ1-1, with D possibly being TRBD1 (6 bases). Germline CDR1 LNHDA, CDR2 SQIVND (reference sequence). There are 13 residues in the CDR3. V lost 7 bases and J 1 base, leaving 10 bases between the germline ends. CDR3 loop: CASKGQGNTEAFF. As DNA, the CDR3 is TGTGCCAGTAAGGGACAAGGGAACACTGAAGCTTTCTTT.

V and J are TRBV6-5 and TRBJ2-1; TRBD2 agrees at 9 bases. V lost 0 bases to trimming and J lost 7 bases; unmatched junction nucleotides: 4. Per germline, CDR1 MNHEY and CDR2 SVGAGI. This CDR3 region has 15 residues. The CDR3 nucleotides are TGTGCCAGCAGTTACTCGGCGGGGGGGCGGAATGAGCAGTTCTTC. Translation gives CASSYSAGGRNEQFF.

The rearrangement links TRBV9 to TRBJ2-7; weak D call: TRBD2 (5 bases). This CDR3 has 15 amino acids. Looked up from germline, CDR1 is SGDLS and CDR2 is YYNGEE. V was shortened by 3 bases and J by 0 bases, with 13 bases between the two germline ends. CDR3 protein: CASSAGFTSSYEQYF. The CDR3, as DNA: TGTGCCAGCAGCGCGGGATTTACGAGCTCCTACGAGCAGTACTTC.

This clone occurred once. The chain recombines TRBV18 with TRBJ1-1; D gene ambiguous. V shed 4 bases and J shed 4 bases, with 10 bases lying between them. The CDR3 has 13 amino acids. Looked up from germline, CDR1 is KGHSH and CDR2 is LQKENI. CDR3 region: CASSQEGSTEAFF. CDR3 nucleotide sequence: TGTGCCAGCTCACAGGAGGGTAGCACTGAAGCTTTCTTT.

The chain couples TRBV6-6 to TRBJ2-1, with 7 bases identical to TRBD2. Germline V lookup: CDR1 MNHNY, CDR2 SVGAGI (reference sequence). CDR3 length: 15 amino acids. Trimming removed 3 bases from V and 2 bases from J; junction bases left unmatched: 4. DNA of the CDR3: TGTGCCAGCAGTTATACGGGAGGCCCCTACAATGAGCAGTTCTTC. Translation gives CASSYTGGPYNEQFF.

The V and J genes are TRBV5-4 and TRBJ1-5, with 11 bases identical to TRBD1. Germline lookup yields CDR1 SGHNT and CDR2 YYREEE (reference sequence). CDR3 length equals 16 residues. V gave up 0 bases and J gave up 7 bases; unmatched junction bases: 6. Written as DNA, the CDR3 is TGTGCCAGCAGCTTGGGGGGACAGGGGGGACGCCAGCCCCAGCATTTT. It encodes CASSLGGQGGRQPQHF. Together with reference TRBV5-4 and TRBJ1-5, the CDR3 gives the full variable domain: ETGVTQSPTHLIKTRGQQVTLRCSSQSGHNTVSWYQQALGQGPQFIFQYYREEENGRGNFPPRFSGLQFPNYSSELNVNALELDDSALYLCASSLGGQGGRQPQHFGDGTRLSIL.

The chain is built from TRBV28 and TRBJ2-2; possibly TRBD1 or TRBD2 for D (5 bases each). The germline gives CDR1 MDHEN, CDR2 SYDVKM. V was clipped by 7 bases and J by 0 bases, with 15 bases between them. The CDR3 has 16 residues. The CDR3 here is CASTVSGRTNTGELFF. As DNA, the CDR3 is TGTGCCAGCACGGTATCGGGACGGACGAACACCGGGGAGCTGTTTTTT.

The gene calls are TRBV4-3 and TRBJ2-1, with unresolved D. The CDR3 has 15 amino acids. Looked up from germline, CDR1 is LGHNA and CDR2 is YSLEER. Trimming left V 2 bases short and J 6 bases short, with 14 bases between. The CDR3 bases are TGCGCCAGCAGCCAAACTCTTCTGGTTGGCAATGAGCAGTTCTTC. It is translated as CASSQTLLVGNEQFF.

J is TRBJ2-2 and V is TRBV27, with TRBD2 identical over 11 bases. This CDR3 has 15 residues. The germline CDR1 and CDR2 sequences are MNHEY and SMNVEV (reference sequence). Trimming took 3 bases from V and 4 from J; bases not matched to a gene: 1. CDR3 sequence reads: CASSFGTSGTGELFF. CDR3 in DNA: TGTGCCAGCAGTTTTGGGACTAGCGGCACCGGGGAGCTGTTTTTT.

The chain is built from TRBV10-2 and TRBJ2-3, with 9 bases aligning to TRBD2. The CDR3 has 14 residues. With V trimmed by 5 bases and J by 7 bases, 7 bases remained unmatched. Germline lookup yields CDR1 WSHSY and CDR2 SAAADI. The chain's CDR3 is CASSPSGRLNTQYF. The CDR3 nucleotides are TGCGCCAGCAGTCCGAGCGGGAGGTTAAATACGCAGTATTTT.

This clone was counted only a few times. The junction departs from the called germline gene at one end, perhaps through a read error. The chain couples TRBV9 to TRBJ2-4, with 7 bases that match TRBD2. The CDR3 has 12 residues. CDR1 SGDLS and CDR2 YYNGEE come from the germline V gene. In DNA, the CDR3 is TGTGCCAGCACAACAACCGGGACTACCTTACACTTC. Translation: CASTTTGTTLHF.

The chain has TRBV18 and TRBJ2-1, with D tentatively TRBD2 (6 bases). Trimming cost V 4 bases and J 3 bases, with 13 bases left between them. The CDR3 totals 15 residues. Germline assignment: CDR1 KGHSH and CDR2 LQKENI. CDR3 sequence (DNA): TGTGCCAGCTCACGGGCGGGAAATTTCTACAATGAGCAGTTCTTC. It encodes CASSRAGNFYNEQFF.

V is TRBV5-1 and J is TRBJ2-7; tentatively, D is TRBD1 (6 bases). CDR3 length equals 14 residues. Trimming left V 4 bases short and J 2 bases short, with 13 bases between. Germline V gives CDR1 SGHRS, CDR2 YFSETQ. CDR3 DNA sequence: TGCGCCAGCAGCCCCCAGGGGCGGACCTACGAGCAGTACTTC. Translating gives CASSPQGRTYEQYF.

The chain has TRBV4-1 and TRBJ1-2; TRBD1 is a possible D gene (6 bases). Trimming took 4 bases from V and 3 from J, leaving 9 bases between them. The CDR3 spans 13 residues. The V gene's germline CDR1 is MGHRA and CDR2 YSYEKL. The DNA for the CDR3 is TGCGCCAGCAGCCCGGACAGTGACTATGGCTACACCTTC. It is translated as CASSPDSDYGYTF.

In DNA, the CDR3 is TGCGCCAGCAGCTTGGGACAGATTGAGCAGTTCTTC. Translation gives CASSLGQIEQFF. This chain connects TRBV5-1 to TRBJ2-1, with a weak D call TRBD1 (5 bases). CDR3 length equals 12 residues. Per germline, CDR1 SGHRS and CDR2 YFSETQ. The ends were cut back, 0 bases at V and 9 bases at J, with 7 bases in the middle.

The chain combines TRBV15 with TRBJ2-5; 10 positions agree with TRBD2. Trimming cost V 1 base and J 3 bases; bases outside gene matches: 5. The CDR3 extends over 16 amino acids. Germline V gene data show CDR1 as LNHNV and CDR2 as YYDKDF (reference sequence). This CDR3 is CATSRGAAGGEETQYF. CDR3 bases: TGTGCCACCAGCAGAGGCGCAGCGGGAGGGGAAGAGACCCAGTACTTC.

J is TRBJ2-7 and V is TRBV4-2; D possibly corresponds to TRBD2 (5 bases). The CDR3 is made up of 14 amino acids. The V gene's germline CDR1 is LGHNA and CDR2 YNFKEQ. Trimming pared 1 base from V and 0 bases from J, leaving 7 bases between. CDR3 bases: TGTGCCAGCAGCCAAGGACGGGACTCCTACGAGCAGTACTTC. Translation: CASSQGRDSYEQYF.

This clone was observed many times. V usage is TRBV6-5 and J usage is TRBJ2-7, with D hard to call. Germline loops: CDR1 MNHEY, CDR2 SVGAGI. Trimming shortened V by 11 bases and J by 4 bases, and 3 bases separated the two germline ends. The CDR3 consists of 8 residues. DNA of the CDR3: TGTGCCGGGTACGAGCAGTACTTC. Protein sequence: CAGYEQYF.

V is TRBV19 and J is TRBJ2-2, with 8 bases matching TRBD1. J lost 7 bases, V lost 5 bases, and 6 bases had no gene match. This CDR3 has 14 residues. CDR1 is LNHDA and CDR2 is SQIVND in the germline V gene (reference sequence). The CDR3 DNA sequence: TGTGCCAGTAGTTCAAACAGGGGGGTCGGGGAGCTGTTTTTT. Protein sequence: CASSSNRGVGELFF. The full variable domain, in which reference TRBV19 and TRBJ2-2 provide the parts outside the CDR3, is DGGITQSPKYLFRKEGQNVTLSCEQNLNHDAMYWYRQDPGQGLRLIYYSQIVNDFQKGDIAEGYSVSREKKESFPLTVTSAQKNPTAFYLCASSSNRGVGELFFGEGSRLTVL.

This chain joins TRBV29-1 and TRBJ2-1, with 9 bases aligning to TRBD1. CDR1 is SQVTM, CDR2 ANQGSEA, per germline. The CDR3 totals 13 residues. V lost 7 bases to trimming and J lost 6 bases; unmatched junction nucleotides: 7. Written as DNA, the CDR3 is TGCAGCGGTGGGACAGGGACGGGCAATGAGCAGTTCTTC. Translating gives CSGGTGTGNEQFF.

This clone turned up a few times. V and J are TRBV2 and TRBJ1-1; D is unclear. CDR3 length: 12 residues. CDR1 and CDR2 from the germline V gene are SNHLY and FYNNEI. V dropped 8 bases and J dropped 6 bases, with 13 bases sitting between them. CDR3 residues: CASWGPAPEAFF. The CDR3 nucleotides are TGTGCCAGCTGGGGTCCGGCGCCTGAAGCTTTCTTT.

CDR3 nucleotide sequence: TGCGCCAGCAGCCAAGACCCCGGGACAGTGGGCGAAGGTTCACCCCTCCACTTT. Protein: CASSQDPGTVGEGSPLHF. The V call is TRBV4-1, the J call TRBJ1-6; 7 positions agree with TRBD1. The germline V gene has CDR1 MGHRA and CDR2 YSYEKL. With V trimmed by 0 bases and J by 9 bases, 14 bases remained unmatched. This CDR3 is built from 18 residues.

The gene calls are TRBV7-2 and TRBJ2-5; either TRBD1 or TRBD2 may supply D (6 bases each). V was pared by 1 base and J by 7 bases, with 16 bases between. Germline V gene lookup returns CDR1 SGHTA and CDR2 FQGNSA. The CDR3 is 15 amino acids. The CDR3 is CASSLGGASEVTQYF. The CDR3 nucleotides are TGTGCCAGCAGCTTAGGGGGGGCTAGCGAGGTGACCCAGTACTTC.

The chain employs TRBV7-9 and TRBJ2-7; 10 bases are a match to TRBD1. The CDR3 has 19 residues. From germline, CDR1 is SEHNR and CDR2 FQNEAQ (reference sequence). The junction had 14 bases not matched to a gene; V was cut back by 1 base and J by 2 bases. The CDR3 coding sequence is TGTGCCAGCAGCTTAGAGTTCGGGACAGGGGCCTTCCTTCCCTACGAGCAGTACTTC. Translation gives CASSLEFGTGAFLPYEQYF. The variable domain in full, completed from reference TRBV7-9 and TRBJ2-7, reads DTGVSQNPRHKITKRGQNVTFRCDPISEHNRLYWYRQTLGQGPEFLTYFQNEAQLEKSRLLSDRFSAERPKGSFSTLEIQRTEQGDSAMYLCASSLEFGTGAFLPYEQYFGPGTRLTVT.

The rearrangement uses TRBV7-9 and TRBJ2-7; D is ambiguous. CDR1 and CDR2 (germline): SEHNR, FQNEAQ (reference sequence). CDR3 size: 14 residues. V was clipped by 4 bases and J by 1 base, with 11 bases between them. The CDR3 sequence: CASSSYLDSYEQYF. The CDR3 DNA reads TGTGCCAGCAGCTCCTACCTCGATTCCTACGAGCAGTACTTC.

The chain couples TRBV30 to TRBJ2-7; D unresolved. Trimming took 3 bases from V and 0 from J, leaving 9 bases between them. CDR3 length equals 13 residues. Germline assignment: CDR1 GTSNPN and CDR2 SVGIG (reference sequence). The CDR3 nucleotides are TGTGCCTGGAGGCAGCCGCCCTCCTACGAGCAGTACTTC. This codes for CAWRQPPSYEQYF. The full variable domain, completed using reference TRBV30 and TRBJ2-7, is SQTIHQWPATLVQPVGSPLSLECTVEGTSNPNLYWYRQAAGRGLQLLFYSVGIGQISSEVPQNLSASRPQDRQFILSSKKLLLSDSGFYLCAWRQPPSYEQYFGPGTRLTVT.

The J gene is TRBJ1-2, the V gene TRBV19; perhaps TRBD1 as D (6 bases). V shed 4 bases and J shed 7 bases, with 19 bases lying between them. The CDR3 spans 15 residues. Germline loops: CDR1 LNHDA, CDR2 SQIVND (reference sequence). CDR3 sequence (DNA): TGTGCCAGTAGTACCATACAGGGATTTATTGGTGGCTACACCTTC. This sequence encodes CASSTIQGFIGGYTF.

V gene TRBV6-5 combines with J gene TRBJ1-5; 7 nucleotides match TRBD1. CDR1 and CDR2 from the germline V gene are MNHEY and SVGAGI. J was trimmed by 4 bases and V by 0 bases; bases with no gene match: 3. The CDR3 runs to 15 residues. Written as DNA, the CDR3 is TGTGCCAGCAGTTACTCGAACAGGGGTAATCAGCCCCAGCATTTT. It is translated as CASSYSNRGNQPQHF.

This clone appeared many times. J is TRBJ1-6 and V is TRBV5-1; TRBD1 matches at 7 bases. Germline assignment: CDR1 SGHRS and CDR2 YFSETQ. This CDR3 is built from 16 residues. V shed 4 bases, J shed 5 bases, and the junction held 9 bases outside the gene matches. The CDR3 is CASSRGDSRNNSPLHF. DNA of the CDR3: TGCGCCAGCAGCAGAGGGGACAGCAGGAATAATTCACCCCTCCACTTT. The entire variable domain, with the rest obtained from reference TRBV5-1 and TRBJ1-6, is as follows: KAGVTQTPRYLIKTRGQQVTLSCSPISGHRSVSWYQQTPGQGLQFLFEYFSETQRNKGNFPGRFSGRQFSNSRSEMNVSTLELGDSALYLCASSRGDSRNNSPLHFGNGTRLTVT.

The gene calls are TRBV19 and TRBJ2-3; 8 bases match TRBD2. The CDR3 is 15 amino acids. Germline values: CDR1 LNHDA, CDR2 SQIVND (reference sequence). V lost 3 bases and J lost 3; bases outside the gene matches: 5. This CDR3 reads CASSIGGLGTDTQYF. The CDR3 DNA is TGTGCCAGTAGTATTGGGGGACTAGGGACAGATACGCAGTATTTT.

The rearrangement joins TRBV11-3 to TRBJ1-1, with D possibly being TRBD1 (5 bases). Looked up from germline, CDR1 is SGHNT and CDR2 is YENEEA. Trimming stripped 2 bases from V and 5 bases from J, with 12 bases between. The CDR3 spans 14 residues. The DNA of the CDR3 is TGTGCCAGCAGCTTAACAGGCAGGGTAACTGAAGCTTTCTTT. It translates to CASSLTGRVTEAFF.